A selection of T cell receptor beta chains follows, all from one sample in a study of technical replicates of blood from a few donors. Assay: immunoSEQ multiplex PCR; the TCRdb copy retains only in-frame clones and omits some. Counted here are some 78,000 clones, 90% to 95% occurring once; the ten biggest clones make up about 0.41%. Sequenced sample: T cells isolated from PBMCs. These receptor sequences come from a human donor in good health. Each CDR3 is given with its conserved first and last residue. A D gene is named only where the DNA matches it firmly. Part of the rows lack a size; the others show once, few, many or a class for expanded clones.

J gene: TRBJ2-3; V gene: TRBV6-1; D gene: TRBD2; clone size: -; CDR3 protein: CASRLAGGSNTQYF; CDR3 DNA: TGTGCCAGCAGACTAGCGGGTGGTTCTAATACGCAGTATTTT
J gene: TRBJ2-2; V gene: TRBV5-4; D gene: -; clone size: -; CDR3 protein: CASSLQWGRELFF; CDR3 DNA: TGTGCCAGCAGCTTGCAATGGGGGCGGGAGCTGTTTTTT
J gene: TRBJ2-2; V gene: TRBV7-3; D gene: TRBD2; clone size: -; CDR3 protein: CASSRGLASTGELFF; CDR3 DNA: TGTGCCAGCAGCCGTGGACTAGCGTCTACCGGGGAGCTGTTTTTT
J gene: TRBJ1-3; V gene: TRBV6-6; D gene: TRBD1; clone size: -; CDR3 protein: CASSRQGLSGNTIYF; CDR3 DNA: TGTGCCAGCAGTCGACAGGGCCTCTCTGGAAACACCATATATTTT
J gene: TRBJ1-1; V gene: TRBV29-1; D gene: -; clone size: -; CDR3 protein: CSVRAGLAEAFF; CDR3 DNA: TGCAGCGTTAGAGCAGGGTTAGCTGAAGCTTTCTTT
J gene: TRBJ1-1; V gene: TRBV11-3; D gene: -; clone size: -; CDR3 protein: CASSLLRVNTEAFF; CDR3 DNA: TGTGCCAGCAGCTTACTAAGAGTGAACACTGAAGCTTTCTTT
J gene: TRBJ2-7; V gene: TRBV9; D gene: -; clone size: once; CDR3 protein: CASSVGQATTYEQYF; CDR3 DNA: TGTGCCAGCAGCGTAGGACAGGCCACCACCTACGAGCAGTACTTC
J gene: TRBJ2-3; V gene: TRBV5-1; D gene: -; clone size: -; CDR3 protein: CASSLSGYSTDTQYF; CDR3 DNA: TGCGCCAGCAGTCTCTCCGGGTATAGCACAGATACGCAGTATTTT
J gene: TRBJ1-5; V gene: TRBV28; D gene: -; clone size: -; CDR3 protein: CASSGSQVYNQPQHF; CDR3 DNA: TGTGCCAGTTCAGGGTCCCAAGTATACAATCAGCCCCAGCATTTT
J gene: TRBJ2-3; V gene: TRBV2; D gene: -; clone size: -; CDR3 protein: CASREGRLTDTQYF; CDR3 DNA: TGTGCCAGCAGAGAAGGCAGGCTTACAGATACGCAGTATTTT
J gene: TRBJ1-3; V gene: TRBV11-2; D gene: -; clone size: once; CDR3 protein: CASSLEGFVSGNTIYF; CDR3 DNA: TGTGCCAGCAGCTTGGAGGGGTTTGTCTCTGGAAACACCATATATTTT
J gene: TRBJ2-5; V gene: TRBV7-9; D gene: -; clone size: -; CDR3 protein: CASRLRNQETQYF; CDR3 DNA: TGTGCCAGCCGCCTCAGGAACCAAGAGACCCAGTACTTC
J gene: TRBJ2-1; V gene: TRBV2; D gene: TRBD2; clone size: -; CDR3 protein: CASIPGLAGINEQFF; CDR3 DNA: TGTGCCAGCATCCCCGGACTAGCGGGTATCAATGAGCAGTTCTTC
J gene: TRBJ2-7; V gene: TRBV11-3; D gene: -; clone size: -; CDR3 protein: CASSSVVGNSGEQYF; CDR3 DNA: TGTGCCAGCAGCTCGGTAGTAGGTAATTCCGGGGAGCAGTACTTC
J gene: TRBJ1-5; V gene: TRBV19; D gene: TRBD1; clone size: -; CDR3 protein: CASRRQGEQPQHF; CDR3 DNA: TGTGCCAGTAGAAGACAGGGGGAACAGCCCCAGCATTTT
J gene: TRBJ2-2; V gene: TRBV9; D gene: -; clone size: -; CDR3 protein: CASSPRGGWTTGELFF; CDR3 DNA: TGTGCCAGCAGCCCTAGGGGGGGCTGGACCACCGGGGAGCTGTTTTTT
J gene: TRBJ1-2; V gene: TRBV6-1; D gene: -; clone size: -; CDR3 protein: CASSERTVESTF; CDR3 DNA: TGTGCCAGCAGTGAAAGGACAGTAGAAAGCACCTTC
J gene: TRBJ2-7; V gene: TRBV5-4; D gene: TRBD2; clone size: -; CDR3 protein: CASSLTSGSSYEQYF; CDR3 DNA: TGTGCCAGCAGCCTGACTAGCGGGAGTAGTTACGAGCAGTACTTC
J gene: TRBJ1-1; V gene: TRBV28; D gene: TRBD1; clone size: -; CDR3 protein: CASKDRGNTEAFF; CDR3 DNA: TGTGCCAGCAAAGACAGGGGGAACACTGAAGCTTTCTTT
J gene: TRBJ2-1; V gene: TRBV10-3; D gene: TRBD2; clone size: -; CDR3 protein: CAISDGLAGGGNEQFF; CDR3 DNA: TGTGCCATCAGTGATGGACTAGCGGGAGGGGGCAATGAGCAGTTCTTC
J gene: TRBJ2-3; V gene: TRBV13; D gene: TRBD2; clone size: -; CDR3 protein: CASSFASGEGDTQYF; CDR3 DNA: TGTGCCAGCAGCTTTGCTAGCGGGGAGGGAGATACGCAGTATTTT
J gene: TRBJ2-1; V gene: TRBV4-3; D gene: TRBD2; clone size: -; CDR3 protein: CASSQELAGGHEQFF; CDR3 DNA: TGCGCCAGCAGCCAAGAGCTAGCGGGAGGTCATGAGCAGTTCTTC
J gene: TRBJ1-4; V gene: TRBV5-1; D gene: -; clone size: -; CDR3 protein: CASSLGAENEKLFF; CDR3 DNA: TGCGCCAGCAGCTTGGGGGCAGAAAATGAAAAACTGTTTTTT
J gene: TRBJ2-5; V gene: TRBV6-5; D gene: TRBD1; clone size: -; CDR3 protein: CASRRGQEFQETQYF; CDR3 DNA: TGTGCCAGCAGGCGGGGACAGGAGTTCCAAGAGACCCAGTACTTC
J gene: TRBJ1-1; V gene: TRBV4-1; D gene: -; clone size: -; CDR3 protein: CASSQDRTVNTEAFF; CDR3 DNA: TGCGCCAGCAGCCAAGATAGAACGGTGAACACTGAAGCTTTCTTT
J gene: TRBJ1-1; V gene: TRBV27; D gene: TRBD1; clone size: -; CDR3 protein: CASSLSGQGATEAFF; CDR3 DNA: TGTGCCAGCAGTTTATCTGGACAGGGGGCCACTGAAGCTTTCTTT
J gene: TRBJ2-7; V gene: TRBV28; D gene: TRBD2; clone size: -; CDR3 protein: CASSLGLADAWEQYF; CDR3 DNA: TGTGCCAGCAGTTTAGGTCTAGCGGACGCTTGGGAGCAGTACTTC
J gene: TRBJ1-4; V gene: TRBV6-5; D gene: TRBD1; clone size: -; CDR3 protein: CASSHTGATNEKLFF; CDR3 DNA: TGTGCCAGCAGTCATACAGGGGCAACTAATGAAAAACTGTTTTTT
J gene: TRBJ2-6; V gene: TRBV19; D gene: -; clone size: -; CDR3 protein: CASSITGSAGANVLTF; CDR3 DNA: TGTGCCAGTAGTATTACAGGGTCCGCTGGGGCCAACGTCCTGACTTTC
J gene: TRBJ1-4; V gene: TRBV7-2; D gene: TRBD1; clone size: -; CDR3 protein: CASSLYGTGEEKLFF; CDR3 DNA: TGTGCCAGCAGCTTATATGGGACAGGGGAAGAAAAACTGTTTTTT
J gene: TRBJ1-1; V gene: TRBV27; D gene: -; clone size: -; CDR3 protein: CASSLSIGGLPEAFF; CDR3 DNA: TGTGCCAGCAGTTTATCTATCGGGGGTTTACCTGAAGCTTTCTTT
J gene: TRBJ2-7; V gene: TRBV28; D gene: TRBD2; clone size: -; CDR3 protein: CASSPLEGLAGYYEQYF; CDR3 DNA: TGTGCCAGCAGTCCGCTAGAGGGACTAGCGGGTTACTACGAGCAGTACTTC
J gene: TRBJ2-7; V gene: TRBV11-2; D gene: -; clone size: -; CDR3 protein: CASSLDWMTTEQYF; CDR3 DNA: TGTGCCAGCAGCTTAGATTGGATGACTACCGAGCAGTACTTC
J gene: TRBJ2-1; V gene: TRBV2; D gene: TRBD2; clone size: -; CDR3 protein: CASSDLAGGSHNEQFF; CDR3 DNA: TGTGCCAGCAGTGATTTAGCGGGAGGCTCCCACAATGAGCAGTTCTTC
J gene: TRBJ2-3; V gene: TRBV10-3; D gene: TRBD2; clone size: -; CDR3 protein: CATRGGAQDTQYF; CDR3 DNA: TGTGCCACGCGGGGGGGGGCGCAAGATACGCAGTATTTT
J gene: TRBJ2-1; V gene: TRBV10-3; D gene: TRBD2; clone size: -; CDR3 protein: CAIGGAGYNEQFF; CDR3 DNA: TGTGCCATCGGAGGAGCGGGGTACAATGAGCAGTTCTTC
J gene: TRBJ1-1; V gene: TRBV29-1; D gene: -; clone size: -; CDR3 protein: CSGGGAMNTEAFF; CDR3 DNA: TGCAGCGGAGGGGGGGCGATGAACACTGAAGCTTTCTTT
J gene: TRBJ2-7; V gene: TRBV23-1; D gene: TRBD1; clone size: -; CDR3 protein: CASRDREYEQYF; CDR3 DNA: TGCGCCAGCAGGGACAGGGAGTACGAGCAGTACTTC
J gene: TRBJ2-7; V gene: TRBV10-3; D gene: TRBD2; clone size: -; CDR3 protein: CAISDGEGPYEQYF; CDR3 DNA: TGTGCCATCAGTGACGGGGAGGGGCCCTACGAGCAGTACTTC
J gene: TRBJ1-2; V gene: TRBV10-3; D gene: -; clone size: -; CDR3 protein: CAISDRGGYTF; CDR3 DNA: TGTGCCATCAGTGACAGGGGAGGCTACACCTTC
J gene: TRBJ1-5; V gene: TRBV5-1; D gene: -; clone size: -; CDR3 protein: CASSLGRGNQPQHF; CDR3 DNA: TGCGCCAGCAGCTTGGGCAGGGGCAATCAGCCCCAGCATTTT
J gene: TRBJ2-5; V gene: TRBV13; D gene: -; clone size: once; CDR3 protein: CASSYGGRQETQYF; CDR3 DNA: TGTGCCAGCAGCTACGGGGGTAGGCAAGAGACCCAGTACTTC
J gene: TRBJ2-2; V gene: TRBV7-3; D gene: -; clone size: -; CDR3 protein: CASSPRLGNTGELFF; CDR3 DNA: TGTGCCAGCAGCCCCCGACTAGGGAACACCGGGGAGCTGTTTTTT
J gene: TRBJ2-1; V gene: TRBV11-2; D gene: TRBD2; clone size: -; CDR3 protein: CASSPYGGRVKGEQFF; CDR3 DNA: TGTGCCAGCAGCCCCTATGGGGGGAGGGTGAAGGGTGAGCAGTTCTTC
J gene: TRBJ1-2; V gene: TRBV27; D gene: -; clone size: -; CDR3 protein: CASSSRGGYGYTF; CDR3 DNA: TGTGCCAGCAGTTCCAGGGGCGGCTATGGCTACACCTTC
J gene: TRBJ1-1; V gene: TRBV28; D gene: -; clone size: -; CDR3 protein: CASSYRGTFAEAFF; CDR3 DNA: TGTGCCAGCAGTTACCGGGGGACGTTCGCTGAAGCTTTCTTT
J gene: TRBJ2-7; V gene: TRBV9; D gene: -; clone size: -; CDR3 protein: CASSVDTRGEQYF; CDR3 DNA: TGTGCCAGCAGCGTAGACACCAGGGGAGAGCAGTACTTC